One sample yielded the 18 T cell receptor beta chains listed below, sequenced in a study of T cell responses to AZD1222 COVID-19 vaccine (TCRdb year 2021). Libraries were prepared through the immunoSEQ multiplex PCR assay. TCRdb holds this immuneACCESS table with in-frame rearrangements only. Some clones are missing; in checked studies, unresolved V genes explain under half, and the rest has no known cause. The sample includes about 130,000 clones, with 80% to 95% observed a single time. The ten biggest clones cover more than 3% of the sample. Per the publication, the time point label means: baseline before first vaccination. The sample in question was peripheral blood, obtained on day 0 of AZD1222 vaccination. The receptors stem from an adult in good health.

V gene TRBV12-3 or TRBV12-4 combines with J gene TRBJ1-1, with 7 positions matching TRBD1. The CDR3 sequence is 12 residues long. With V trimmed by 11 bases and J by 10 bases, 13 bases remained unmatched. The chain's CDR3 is CAGQTGDRAAFF. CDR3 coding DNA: TGTGCCGGACAAACAGGGGATAGAGCAGCTTTCTTT.

CDR3 sequence reads: CASSSVQVGNQPQHF. The CDR3 region has the DNA TGTGCCAGCAGCTCGGTTCAGGTTGGCAATCAGCCCCAGCATTTT. This chain connects TRBV11-2 to TRBJ1-5; no definite D call. This CDR3 is built from 15 residues. The germline V gene encodes CDR1 SGHAT and CDR2 FQNNGV. V was cut by 4 bases and J by 2 bases, with 12 bases left in between.

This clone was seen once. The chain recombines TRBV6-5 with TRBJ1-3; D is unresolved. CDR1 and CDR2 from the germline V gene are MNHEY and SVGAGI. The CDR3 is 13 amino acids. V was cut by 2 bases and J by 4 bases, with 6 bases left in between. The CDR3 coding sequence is TGTGCCAGCAGTTACGCGCCGGGAAACACCATATATTTT. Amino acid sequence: CASSYAPGNTIYF.

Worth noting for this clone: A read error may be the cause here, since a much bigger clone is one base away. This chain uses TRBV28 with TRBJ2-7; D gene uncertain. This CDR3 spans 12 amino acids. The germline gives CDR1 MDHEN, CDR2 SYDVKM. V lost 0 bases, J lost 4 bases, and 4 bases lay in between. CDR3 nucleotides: TGTGCCAGCAGTTTATGGGGTTACGAGCAGTACTTC. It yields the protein CASSLWGYEQYF.

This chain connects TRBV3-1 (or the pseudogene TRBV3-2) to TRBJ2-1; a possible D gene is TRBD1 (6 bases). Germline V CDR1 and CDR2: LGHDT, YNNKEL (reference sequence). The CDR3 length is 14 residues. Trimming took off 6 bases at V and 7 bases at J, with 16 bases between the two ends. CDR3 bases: TGTGCCAGCAGTTTCCCGGGACACCTTAATGAGCAGTTCTTC. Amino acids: CASSFPGHLNEQFF.

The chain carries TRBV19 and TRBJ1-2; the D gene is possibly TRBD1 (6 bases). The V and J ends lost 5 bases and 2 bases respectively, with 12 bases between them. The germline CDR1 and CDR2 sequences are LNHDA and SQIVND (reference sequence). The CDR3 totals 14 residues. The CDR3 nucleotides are TGTGCCAGTAGTTGGGGAGGACAGAACTATGGCTACACCTTC. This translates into CASSWGGQNYGYTF.

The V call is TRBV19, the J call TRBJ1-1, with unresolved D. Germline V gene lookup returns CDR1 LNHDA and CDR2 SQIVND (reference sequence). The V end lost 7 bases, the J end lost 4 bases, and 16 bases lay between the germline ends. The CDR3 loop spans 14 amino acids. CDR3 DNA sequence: TGTGCCAGTACTCGACACGGGGTGGGCACTGAAGCTTTCTTT. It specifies CASTRHGVGTEAFF.

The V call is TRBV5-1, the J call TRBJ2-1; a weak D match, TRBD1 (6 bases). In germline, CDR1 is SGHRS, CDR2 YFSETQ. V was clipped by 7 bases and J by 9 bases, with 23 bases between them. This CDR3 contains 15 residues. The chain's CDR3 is CASGQTLGIPTEQFF. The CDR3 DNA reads TGCGCCAGCGGACAGACCTTAGGGATTCCCACTGAGCAGTTCTTC.

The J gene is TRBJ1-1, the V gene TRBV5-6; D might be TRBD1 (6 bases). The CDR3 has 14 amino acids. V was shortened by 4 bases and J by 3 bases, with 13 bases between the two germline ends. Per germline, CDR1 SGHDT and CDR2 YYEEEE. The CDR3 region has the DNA TGTGCCAGCAGCGATACAGGGTTGTACACTGAAGCTTTCTTT. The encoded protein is CASSDTGLYTEAFF.

For the CDR3, the DNA is TGTGCCACCAGTGACTACCGGAGCTCCTACGAGCAGTACTTC. Translation gives CATSDYRSSYEQYF. This chain joins TRBV24-1 and TRBJ2-7; D is undetermined. The V gene lost 4 bases and the J gene lost 0 bases, with 9 bases spanning the gap. Germline V gene data show CDR1 as KGHDR and CDR2 as SFDVKD. This CDR3 is 14 amino acids long.

The CDR3 nucleotides read TGTGCCAGCTCACCCGCGTGGGGGGAAAGCTCCTACAATGAGCAGTTCTTC. Translation: CASSPAWGESSYNEQFF. This chain joins TRBV18 and TRBJ2-1; D may be TRBD2 (6 bases). Germline assignment: CDR1 KGHSH and CDR2 LQKENI. Trimming pared 3 bases from V and 0 bases from J, leaving 15 bases between. CDR3 length: 17 amino acids.

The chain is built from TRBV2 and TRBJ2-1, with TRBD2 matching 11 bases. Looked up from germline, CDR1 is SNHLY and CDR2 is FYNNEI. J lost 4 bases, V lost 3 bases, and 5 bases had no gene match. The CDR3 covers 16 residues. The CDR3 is CASSDSGTSGYNEQFF. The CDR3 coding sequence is TGTGCCAGCAGTGATTCAGGGACTAGCGGATACAATGAGCAGTTCTTC. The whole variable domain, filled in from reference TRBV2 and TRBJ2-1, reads EPEVTQTPSHQVTQMGQEVILRCVPISNHLYFYWYRQILGQKVEFLVSFYNNEISEKSEIFDDQFSVERPDGSNFTLKIRSTKLEDSAMYFCASSDSGTSGYNEQFFGPGTRLTVL.

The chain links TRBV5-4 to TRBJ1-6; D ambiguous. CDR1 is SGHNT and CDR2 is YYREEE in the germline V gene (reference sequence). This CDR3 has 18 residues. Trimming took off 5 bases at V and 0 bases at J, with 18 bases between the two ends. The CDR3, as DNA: TGTGCCAGCAGGCAGCGCGGCGGGCCCAGCTCCTATAATTCACCCCTCCACTTT. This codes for CASRQRGGPSSYNSPLHF.

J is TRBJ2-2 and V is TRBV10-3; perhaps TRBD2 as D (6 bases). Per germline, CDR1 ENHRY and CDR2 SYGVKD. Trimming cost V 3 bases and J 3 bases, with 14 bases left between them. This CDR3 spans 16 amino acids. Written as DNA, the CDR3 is TGTGCCATCAGTGATCAAAGGGAGGTATACACCGGGGAGCTGTTTTTT. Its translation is CAISDQREVYTGELFF.

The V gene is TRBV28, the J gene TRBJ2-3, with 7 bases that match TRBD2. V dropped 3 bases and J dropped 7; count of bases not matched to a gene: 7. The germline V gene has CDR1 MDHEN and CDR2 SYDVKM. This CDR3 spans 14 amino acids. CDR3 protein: CASSLTSRVNTQYF. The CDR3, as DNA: TGTGCCAGCAGTTTGACTAGCCGGGTAAATACGCAGTATTTT.

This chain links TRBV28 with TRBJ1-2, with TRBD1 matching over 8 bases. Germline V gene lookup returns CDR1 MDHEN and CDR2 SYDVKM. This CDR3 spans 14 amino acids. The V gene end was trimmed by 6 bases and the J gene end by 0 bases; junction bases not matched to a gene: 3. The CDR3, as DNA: TGTGCCAGCAGCAGGGGGCAAGCTAACTATGGCTACACCTTC. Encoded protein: CASSRGQANYGYTF.

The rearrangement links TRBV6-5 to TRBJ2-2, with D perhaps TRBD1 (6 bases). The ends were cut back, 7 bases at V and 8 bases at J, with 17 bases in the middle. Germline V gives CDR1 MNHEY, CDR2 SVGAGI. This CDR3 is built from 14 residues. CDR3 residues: CASIPRDKAGELFF. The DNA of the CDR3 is TGTGCCAGCATCCCCCGGGACAAAGCGGGGGAGCTGTTTTTT.

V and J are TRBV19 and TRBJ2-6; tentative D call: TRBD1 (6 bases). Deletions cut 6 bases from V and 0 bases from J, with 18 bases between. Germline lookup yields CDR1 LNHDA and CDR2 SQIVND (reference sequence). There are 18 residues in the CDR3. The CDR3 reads CASRRRGGQSSGANVLTF. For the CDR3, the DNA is TGTGCCAGTAGGCGCCGTGGGGGCCAGAGCTCTGGGGCCAACGTCCTGACTTTC.